These 14 T cell receptor beta chains share one sample of origin, sequenced in a study of blood T cell repertoires in COVID-19. Assay used: immunoSEQ multiplex PCR; TCRdb lists only in-frame clones, some missing. The table shows some 96,000 clones, with 80% occurring only once. Sequenced input: peripheral blood. All receptors come from a woman aged 65 to 85 with acute or convalescent COVID-19.

The J gene is TRBJ2-2, the V gene TRBV5-1; 8 bases line up with TRBD1. Germline V gives CDR1 SGHRS, CDR2 YFSETQ. This CDR3 contains 15 residues. The trim removed 4 bases at V and 6 bases at J, leaving 8 bases unmatched. CDR3 sequence (DNA): TGCGCCAGCAGCAGGACGGACAGGGACGCCGGGGAGCTGTTTTTT. Translation: CASSRTDRDAGELFF. Drawing the rest from reference TRBV5-1 and TRBJ2-2, the complete variable domain is KAGVTQTPRYLIKTRGQQVTLSCSPISGHRSVSWYQQTPGQGLQFLFEYFSETQRNKGNFPGRFSGRQFSNSRSEMNVSTLELGDSALYLCASSRTDRDAGELFFGEGSRLTVL.

This chain uses TRBV6-5 with TRBJ1-2, with TRBD1 identical over 9 bases. The germline CDR1 and CDR2 sequences are MNHEY and SVGAGI. The V gene end was trimmed by 6 bases and the J gene end by 2 bases; junction bases not matched to a gene: 7. The CDR3 extends over 15 amino acids. This chain's CDR3 is CASRRGQGRNYGYTF. CDR3 in DNA: TGTGCCAGCAGGAGGGGACAGGGTAGGAACTATGGCTACACCTTC.

The CDR3 is CASSLVGQGSGELFF. DNA of the CDR3: TGTGCCAGCAGCTTAGTGGGACAGGGAAGCGGGGAGCTGTTTTTT. The chain couples TRBV11-2 to TRBJ2-2; 9 bases agree with TRBD1. Per germline, CDR1 SGHAT and CDR2 FQNNGV. J was trimmed by 7 bases and V by 1 base; bases with no gene match: 4. The CDR3 is 15 residues long.

The chain carries TRBV14 and TRBJ2-1, with 8 nucleotides matching TRBD2. CDR1 is SGHDN, CDR2 FVKESK, per germline. The CDR3 has 15 amino acids. The junction had 10 bases not matched to a gene; V was cut back by 4 bases and J by 8 bases. In nucleotides, the CDR3 is TGTGCCAGCAGCCCCCGACTAGCGAGTATACATGAGCAGTTCTTC. Its protein product is CASSPRLASIHEQFF.

In DNA form, the CDR3 reads TGCGCCAGCAGTGAGAAGGACAGGGCCACAGATACGCAGTATTTT. It translates to CASSEKDRATDTQYF. The genes are TRBV10-1 and TRBJ2-3; 8 bases are a match to TRBD1. Germline trimming cut 2 bases from V and 2 bases from J; bases unmatched to any gene: 3. The CDR3 is 15 residues long. Germline V lookup: CDR1 WNHNN, CDR2 SYGVQD (reference sequence).

In DNA form, the CDR3 reads TGTGCCAGCAGCTTAGGTGTAGCCCCCATCATGAATGAGCAGTTCTTC. This encodes CASSLGVAPIMNEQFF. The genes are TRBV7-6 and TRBJ2-1; D is undetermined. Germline CDR1 SGHVS, CDR2 FNYEAQ. V was cut by 1 base and J by 7 bases, with 17 bases left in between. The CDR3 contains 16 residues.

V gene TRBV28 combines with J gene TRBJ1-1; D gene unclear. Trimming stripped 6 bases from V and 5 bases from J, with 7 bases between. Per germline, CDR1 MDHEN and CDR2 SYDVKM. This CDR3 has 11 residues. CDR3 loop: CASSVRTEAFF. CDR3 coding DNA: TGTGCCAGCAGCGTTAGAACTGAAGCTTTCTTT. Full variable domain (missing parts from reference TRBV28 and TRBJ1-1): DVKVTQSSRYLVKRTGEKVFLECVQDMDHENMFWYRQDPGLGLRLIYFSYDVKMKEKGDIPEGYSVSREKKERFSLILESASTNQTSMYLCASSVRTEAFFGQGTRLTVV.

The chain recombines TRBV30 with TRBJ2-1, with 7 bases lining up with TRBD2. The CDR3 contains 14 residues. Per germline, CDR1 GTSNPN and CDR2 SVGIG (reference sequence). V lost 4 bases, J lost 7 bases, and 10 bases stayed unmatched. For the CDR3, the DNA is TGTGCCTGGACCGGGACTAACCTATATAATGAGCAGTTCTTC. It yields the protein CAWTGTNLYNEQFF.

The chain is built from TRBV3-1 (or the pseudogene TRBV3-2) and TRBJ1-3; D might be TRBD1 (6 bases). Trimming took off 1 base at V and 1 base at J, with 8 bases between the two ends. Germline values: CDR1 LGHDT, CDR2 YNNKEL (reference sequence). This CDR3 has 15 residues. CDR3 protein: CASSQGQESGNTIYF. CDR3 coding DNA: TGTGCCAGCAGCCAAGGACAGGAGTCTGGAAACACCATATATTTT.

V usage is TRBV30 and J usage is TRBJ2-5, with 9 bases matching TRBD1. The V gene's germline CDR1 is GTSNPN and CDR2 SVGIG (reference sequence). CDR3 size: 15 residues. With V trimmed by 2 bases and J by 9 bases, 13 bases remained unmatched. CDR3 in amino acids: CAWSILTGGSGPQYF. The CDR3 DNA reads as TGTGCCTGGAGTATACTAACAGGGGGCTCTGGGCCCCAGTACTTC.

This chain links TRBV19 with TRBJ1-5, with D tentatively TRBD1 (5 bases). This CDR3 contains 14 residues. The V end lost 7 bases, the J end lost 5 bases, and 15 bases lay between the germline ends. CDR1 and CDR2 from the germline V gene are LNHDA and SQIVND (reference sequence). In nucleotides, the CDR3 is TGTGCCAGTACCCGCGGACAAGGGGATCAGCCCCAGCATTTT. Its protein is CASTRGQGDQPQHF. The whole variable domain, remainder taken from reference TRBV19 and TRBJ1-5, is DGGITQSPKYLFRKEGQNVTLSCEQNLNHDAMYWYRQDPGQGLRLIYYSQIVNDFQKGDIAEGYSVSREKKESFPLTVTSAQKNPTAFYLCASTRGQGDQPQHFGDGTRLSIL.

For the CDR3, the DNA is TGTGCCACCAGCGTACAAGGGGGAAGCTACGAGCAGTACTTC. It codes for CATSVQGGSYEQYF. The chain links TRBV15 to TRBJ2-7, with a possible D match to TRBD1 (6 bases). CDR3 size: 14 residues. V dropped 5 bases and J dropped 3 bases, with 14 bases sitting between them. In germline, CDR1 is LNHNV, CDR2 YYDKDF (reference sequence).

The V and J genes are TRBV2 and TRBJ1-1, with 9 nucleotides matching TRBD1. The CDR3 is made up of 14 amino acids. Germline V lookup: CDR1 SNHLY, CDR2 FYNNEI. V trimming: 9 bases; J trimming: 5 bases; junction bases outside the gene matches: 10. The DNA of the CDR3 is TGTGCCAGTACAGGGGGCGCAGGTCTAACTGAAGCTTTCTTT. Translated: CASTGGAGLTEAFF.

The gene calls are TRBV30 and TRBJ2-5, with 8 bases aligning to TRBD1. The germline V gene has CDR1 GTSNPN and CDR2 SVGIG (reference sequence). V lost 6 bases to trimming and J lost 5 bases; unmatched junction nucleotides: 11. The CDR3 extends over 14 amino acids. DNA of the CDR3: TGTGCCTGTTCGGGACAGGTACTAAGGGAGACCCAGTACTTC. It is translated as CACSGQVLRETQYF. The entire variable domain, with the rest obtained from reference TRBV30 and TRBJ2-5, is as follows: SQTIHQWPATLVQPVGSPLSLECTVEGTSNPNLYWYRQAAGRGLQLLFYSVGIGQISSEVPQNLSASRPQDRQFILSSKKLLLSDSGFYLCACSGQVLRETQYFGPGTRLLVL.